This TCR beta chain was identified during a study of cytomegalovirus exposure and HLA in healthy donors. Whole-study findings and limits: 164 TCR beta chains were listed as cytomegalovirus-associated. One later analysis reportedly identified an Asian-associated ancestry cluster that showed fewer N-insertions than the 666-donor mean. There were several of the most significant clusters that appeared linked to common viral pathogens in a later analysis.

Germline V lookup: CDR1 KGHSH, CDR2 LQKENI. V was clipped by 6 bases and J by 7 bases; unmatched bases: 8. The CDR3 is made up of 13 amino acids. This clone turned up a few times. Its antigen is unknown. Amplification used 60 Vbeta primers and 13 Jbeta primers. Here immunoSEQ multiplex PCR was the method, and the copy in TCRdb shows in-frame clones only, minus some. The sample records 130,000 to 150,000 clones, about 78% being singletons. Specimen: PBMCs. The receptor was isolated from a man aged 35 to 55 in good health and CMV-seropositive. The J gene is TRBJ1-2, the V gene TRBV18; 7 nucleotides agree with TRBD1. DNA of the CDR3: TGTGCCAGCTCGCCGGACAGGACAGGTGGCTACACCTTC. This codes for CASSPDRTGGYTF.